This T cell receptor beta chain was recorded in a study of blood T cell repertoires in COVID-19 (dated by TCRdb to about 2020). Study-wide context: Samples from collaborators originated in the United States, Italy and Spain and spanned both the acute and convalescent phases of COVID-19. The material from the prospective study consisted of cDNA or gDNA derived from T cells, B-cell-depleted T cells, or PBMCs. Subjects who had been exposed to COVID-19, were actively infected with it, or had recovered from it provided the deeply sampled blood TCRbeta repertoires that made up the dataset. The repertoires were released in a freely available public database intended as a resource for research on the immune response to SARS-CoV-2. Samples came from the ongoing ImmuneRACE study (first 160 participants) plus 1,254 subjects from 6 global collaborators. Nearly every sample came with metadata listing a de-identified subject ID, COVID-19 status, age in years and sex. HLA class I and class II types, where available, came from metadata supplied by the sample provider rather than from assay-based typing. What the research found in general, with its limitations: The quantity of clinical and demographic metadata differed by source and by participant and was supplied without curation.

Comments on this clone: There is no known antigen for this receptor. No base quality information exists; no much larger clone differs at one position.

TCRbeta CDR3 regions were amplified from genomic DNA using the immunoSEQ Assay, a bias-controlled multiplex PCR. As for the original processing: Within the assay, amplification of reference gene primers was used to estimate how many nucleated cells each sample contained. To quantify the absolute abundance of each unique TCRbeta CDR3 rearrangement, sequence reads were collapsed and filtered. For each sample, productive Simpson clonality was calculated as the square root of Simpson's diversity index across productive rearrangements. What TCRdb holds here is the immuneACCESS table cut down to in-frame rearrangements. Part of the clones is not present; checked against another copy, under half of the missing clones reflect an unresolved V gene, and the others are unexplained. That table gives V, J and clone size, and the DNA gave D and trimming. Recorded for this sample are approximately 85,000 clones; 85% to 90% of them occurred a single time. In total, the top ten clones hold roughly 20% of the sample.

Each collaborating institution followed its own protocols to collect whole blood in K2EDTA tubes. Collaborator samples were shipped for TCRbeta analysis as frozen whole blood, isolated PBMCs, or DNA extracted from either sample type. Sequenced material: peripheral blood. The TCR comes from an elderly woman in a cohort sampled during active or convalescent COVID-19.

The bases are TGCGCCAGCAGCTTGGCACAGGGTTATACCGGGGAGCTGTTTTTT. Its translation reads: CASSLAQGYTGELFF. This chain joins TRBV5-1 to TRBJ2-2; perhaps TRBD1 is the D gene, with 6 bases matching. The CDR3 measures 15 amino acids from cysteine to phenylalanine. The sequence is cut down to CDR3 DNA, 45 bases in frame from base 1. V is reduced by 0 bases and J by 5 bases, leaving a spacing of 11 bases between them. For CDR1 and CDR2, the germline V gene lists SGHRS and YFSETQ. The variable domain in full, with residues beyond the CDR3 obtained from the reference TRBV5-1 and TRBJ2-2 genes, is KAGVTQTPRYLIKTRGQQVTLSCSPISGHRSVSWYQQTPGQGLQFLFEYFSETQRNKGNFPGRFSGRQFSNSRSEMNVSTLELGDSALYLCASSLAQGYTGELFFGEGSRLTVL.